This T cell receptor beta chain appears in the sequencing data of a study of preoperative IRX-2 immunotherapy in early breast cancer. Method: immunoSEQ multiplex PCR; TCRdb's copy keeps in-frame clones and lacks some. The sample has approximately 13,000 clones, approximately 90% seen once; the top ten hold approximately 29%. As to treatment: preoperative locoregional IRX-2 cytokine immunotherapy. Patients received preoperative, locoregional IRX-2 cytokine immunotherapy in a phase Ib study. The CDR3 spans 15 residues. V was pared by 5 bases and J by 3 bases, with 16 bases between. Germline V lookup: CDR1 MNHEY, CDR2 SVGAGI.

This sequence joins TRBV6-5 and TRBJ2-5; a possible D gene is TRBD1 (6 bases). This clonotype was obtained from a human donor with breast cancer. The sample here was taken from a patient treated with IRX-2 immunotherapy. The CDR3 DNA follows: TGTGCCAGCAGTGCCCCCCGGACAGACAAAGAGACCCAGTACTTC. This sequence encodes CASSAPRTDKETQYF.